One and the same sample provided the 5 T cell receptor beta chains below, sequenced in a study of blood T cell repertoires in COVID-19. Profiled with immunoSEQ multiplex PCR; TCRdb holds only in-frame clones, not every one. The sample has 200,000 or so clones; approximately 85% are singletons. Sequenced sample: peripheral blood. The origin of the receptors is a man aged 50 or older who had recovered from COVID-19.

The chain is built from TRBV27 and TRBJ2-1; TRBD2 matches 7 bases. Germline V CDR1 and CDR2: MNHEY, SMNVEV (reference sequence). The CDR3 spans 21 residues. The ends lost 6 bases at V and 4 bases at J; junction bases unmatched: 27. The chain's CDR3 is CASRFRVTPTSPSKEYNEQFF. The DNA of the CDR3 is TGTGCCAGCAGATTCCGGGTAACCCCGACTAGCCCGTCTAAAGAATACAATGAGCAGTTCTTC.

The chain couples TRBV28 to TRBJ2-2; 11 bases match TRBD1. Germline CDR1 MDHEN, CDR2 SYDVKM. CDR3 length: 14 residues. The V gene end was trimmed by 8 bases and the J gene end by 6 bases; junction bases not matched to a gene: 5. Here the CDR3 DNA reads TGTGCCAGCGGCGGACAGGGGGCGCCCGGGGAGCTGTTTTTT. It codes for CASGGQGAPGELFF.

This clone appeared once. The V call is TRBV15, the J call TRBJ2-7; D unresolved. CDR3 length equals 14 residues. Germline loops: CDR1 LNHNV, CDR2 YYDKDF (reference sequence). V shed 2 bases and J shed 0 bases, with 8 bases lying between them. In DNA form, the CDR3 reads TGTGCCACCAGCAGAAAGCGTACCTCCTACGAGCAGTACTTC. Amino acid sequence: CATSRKRTSYEQYF.

The chain is built from TRBV5-1 and TRBJ1-6; tentatively, D is TRBD1 (5 bases). CDR3 length: 14 residues. Germline lookup yields CDR1 SGHRS and CDR2 YFSETQ. Trimming removed 0 bases from V and 7 bases from J, with 8 bases in between. The CDR3 DNA is TGCGCCAGCAGCTTGGGGGGCGGAAATTCACCCCTCCACTTT. This sequence encodes CASSLGGGNSPLHF.

The V gene is TRBV27, the J gene TRBJ1-1; no reliable D call. Deletions cut 7 bases from V and 3 bases from J, with 15 bases between. In germline, CDR1 is MNHEY, CDR2 SMNVEV (reference sequence). This CDR3 region has 14 residues. The CDR3 spells CASTSTGIHTEAFF. CDR3 DNA: TGTGCCAGCACTTCGACGGGAATCCACACTGAAGCTTTCTTT.